The source of this T cell receptor beta chain is a study of a mutant IDH1 vaccine in newly diagnosed glioma. Specified time point: week 5, during vaccination. Each dose delivered 300 ug of mutant IDH1 20-mer peptide subcutaneously with imiquimod. This CDR3 is 13 amino acids long. The V and J ends lost 2 bases and 1 base respectively, with 5 bases between them. Germline assignment: CDR1 MNHNS and CDR2 SASEGT. Method: immunoSEQ multiplex PCR; TCRdb's copy keeps in-frame clones and lacks some. The data contain around 52,000 clones, about 87% of them seen just once; the ten biggest clones take up about 4.6%. Regarding this clone: As yet, its antigen is unknown. Different DNA sequences within this sample yield the same CDR3.

The sequences come from PBMCs, collected from a glioma patient whose treatment included an IDH1 peptide vaccine. The chain is built from TRBV6-1 and TRBJ1-1; no reliable D call. This receptor was identified in a woman in her thirties or forties with glioma. In DNA, the CDR3 is TGTGCCAGCAGTGAATCAGAGAACACTGAAGCTTTCTTT. Its protein product is CASSESENTEAFF.